The present entry profiles one T cell receptor beta chain with its context. The source of the sample is a study of blood T cell repertoires in COVID-19. In the study overall: The United States, Italy and Spain were the sources of the acute and convalescent COVID-19 samples.

With V trimmed by 3 bases and J by 10 bases, 9 bases remained unmatched. The CDR3 has 15 amino acids. Germline CDR1 LGHDT, CDR2 YNNKEL (reference sequence). Profiling relied on immunoSEQ multiplex PCR, and the TCRdb table lists in-frame clones only, not all of them. The sample includes approximately 81,000 clones, roughly 90% of them seen just once. Ages ranged from roughly 18 to 100 years, with residence in under 25 US areas. Cohort allocation depended upon clinical history that participants reported. The sequenced sample consisted of PBMCs or T cells enriched from blood (not recorded which). The chain uses TRBV3-1 (or the pseudogene TRBV3-2) and TRBJ1-6; 7 nucleotides line up with TRBD1. The TCR was taken from a woman aged 50 to 60 with acute COVID-19. CDR3 sequence (DNA): TGTGCCAGCAGCCAGACAGGGAGTGTGGGGTCACCCCTCCACTTT. It is translated as CASSQTGSVGSPLHF.